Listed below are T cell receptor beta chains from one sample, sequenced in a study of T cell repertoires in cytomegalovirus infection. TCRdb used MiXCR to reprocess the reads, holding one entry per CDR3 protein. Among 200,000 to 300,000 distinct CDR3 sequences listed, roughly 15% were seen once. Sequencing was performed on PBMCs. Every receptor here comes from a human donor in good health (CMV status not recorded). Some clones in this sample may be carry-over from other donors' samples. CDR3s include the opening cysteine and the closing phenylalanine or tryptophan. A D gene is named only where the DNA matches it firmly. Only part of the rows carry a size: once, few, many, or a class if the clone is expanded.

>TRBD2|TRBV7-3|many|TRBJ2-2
CASRLTSGSGNGELFF
TGTGCCAGCAGGTTAACTAGCGGGAGTGGTAACGGGGAGCTGTTTTTT
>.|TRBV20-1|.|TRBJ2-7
CSASTGTPYYEQYF
TGCAGTGCCAGCACCGGGACACCTTACTACGAGCAGTACTTC
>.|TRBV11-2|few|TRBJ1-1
CASGPSPGREAFF
TGTGCCAGCGGCCCTTCCCCGGGTCGAGAAGCTTTCTTT
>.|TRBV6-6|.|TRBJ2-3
CASSYSTAVSTDTQYF
TGTGCCAGCAGTTACTCGACAGCAGTGAGCACAGATACGCAGTATTTT
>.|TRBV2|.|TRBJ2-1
CASKGGQSSYNEQFF
TGTGCCAGCAAGGGGGGGCAGAGCTCCTACAATGAGCAGTTCTTC
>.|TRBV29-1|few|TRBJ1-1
CSVEGPGPQKEAFF
TGCAGCGTTGAAGGTCCGGGACCCCAGAAGGAAGCTTTCTTT
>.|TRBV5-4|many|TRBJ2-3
CASSSTGRTDTQYF
TGTGCCAGCAGCTCCACAGGTCGCACAGATACGCAGTATTTT
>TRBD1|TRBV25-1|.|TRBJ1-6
CASSGGQGRSSPLHF
TGTGCCAGCAGTGGGGGACAGGGGCGGAGTTCACCCCTCCACTTT
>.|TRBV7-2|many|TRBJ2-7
CASSLDYYEQSEQYF
TGTGCCAGCAGCTTAGATTACTATGAGCAGAGCGAGCAGTACTTC
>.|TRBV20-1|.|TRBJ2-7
CSARSYSHYEQYF
TGCAGTGCTAGATCCTATTCCCACTACGAGCAGTACTTC
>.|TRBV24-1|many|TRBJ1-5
CATSDSTGINQPQHF
TGTGCCACCAGTGATTCCACAGGGATTAATCAGCCCCAGCATTTT
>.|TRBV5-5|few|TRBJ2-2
CASSLGDLSGELFF
TGTGCCAGCAGCTTAGGGGATCTCTCCGGGGAGCTGTTTTTT
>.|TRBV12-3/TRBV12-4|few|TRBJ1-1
CASSLALGDTEAFF
TGTGCCAGCAGTTTAGCGCTAGGGGACACTGAAGCTTTCTTT
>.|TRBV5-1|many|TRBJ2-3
CASSLDRPTDTQYF
TGCGCCAGCAGCTTGGACCGTCCCACAGATACGCAGTATTTT
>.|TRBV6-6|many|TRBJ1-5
CASIQGGLGGNQPQHF
TGTGCCAGCATCCAGGGAGGCCTGGGAGGCAATCAGCCCCAGCATTTT
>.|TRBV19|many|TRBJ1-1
CASSMKQNTEAFF
TGTGCCAGTAGTATGAAGCAGAACACTGAAGCTTTCTTT
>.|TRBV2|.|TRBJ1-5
CASRGVSNQPQHF
TGTGCCAGCAGGGGGGTTAGCAATCAGCCCCAGCATTTT
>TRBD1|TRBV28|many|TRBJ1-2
CASRRYGDREGYGYTF
TGTGCCAGCAGGCGCTATGGGGACAGGGAGGGCTATGGCTACACCTTC
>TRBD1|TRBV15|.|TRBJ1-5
CATSSGRGSGNQPQHF
TGTGCCACCAGCAGCGGCAGGGGGTCAGGCAATCAGCCCCAGCATTTT
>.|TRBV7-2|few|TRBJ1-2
CASTPLRTNYGYTF
TGTGCCAGCACCCCCCTCAGAACTAACTATGGCTACACCTTC
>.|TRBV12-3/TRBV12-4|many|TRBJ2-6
CASSLEAGPGGSGANVLTF
TGTGCCAGCAGTTTAGAAGCGGGCCCCGGGGGTTCTGGGGCCAACGTCCTGACTTTC
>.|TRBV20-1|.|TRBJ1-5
CSARQGGKQPQHF
TGCAGTGCTAGGCAGGGCGGCAAGCAGCCCCAGCATTTT
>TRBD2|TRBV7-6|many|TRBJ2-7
CASSSSGSPPYEQYF
TGTGCCAGCAGTAGTAGCGGGAGTCCCCCCTACGAGCAGTACTTC
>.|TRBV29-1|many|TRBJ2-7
CSVLTGTYEQYF
TGCAGCGTTTTAACTGGAACCTACGAGCAGTACTTC
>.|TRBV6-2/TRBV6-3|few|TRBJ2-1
CASSSLLAYNEQFF
TGTGCCAGCAGTTCCCTGTTAGCCTACAATGAGCAGTTCTTC
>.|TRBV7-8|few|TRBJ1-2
CASSLKRDPYGYTF
TGTGCCAGCAGCTTAAAACGGGACCCCTATGGCTACACCTTC
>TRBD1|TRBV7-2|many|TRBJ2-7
CASSDRDRENEQYF
TGTGCCAGCAGCGACCGGGACAGGGAAAACGAGCAGTACTTC
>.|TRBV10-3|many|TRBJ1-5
CAISVTDSPNQPQHF
TGTGCCATCAGTGTCACGGACAGTCCCAATCAGCCCCAGCATTTT
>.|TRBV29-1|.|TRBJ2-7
CSVGTILGASYEQYF
TGCAGCGTTGGGACGATCTTGGGAGCTTCCTACGAGCAGTACTTC
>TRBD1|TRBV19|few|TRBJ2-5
CASSPTRTGEKETQYF
TGTGCCAGTAGTCCCACCCGGACAGGGGAAAAAGAGACCCAGTACTTC
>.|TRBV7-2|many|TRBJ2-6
CASSFPHRGLGANVLTF
TGTGCCAGCAGCTTTCCCCACCGGGGGCTTGGGGCCAACGTCCTGACTTTC
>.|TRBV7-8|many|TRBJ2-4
CASSLRLQAKNIQYF
TGTGCCAGCAGCTTAAGGCTCCAAGCCAAAAACATTCAGTACTTC